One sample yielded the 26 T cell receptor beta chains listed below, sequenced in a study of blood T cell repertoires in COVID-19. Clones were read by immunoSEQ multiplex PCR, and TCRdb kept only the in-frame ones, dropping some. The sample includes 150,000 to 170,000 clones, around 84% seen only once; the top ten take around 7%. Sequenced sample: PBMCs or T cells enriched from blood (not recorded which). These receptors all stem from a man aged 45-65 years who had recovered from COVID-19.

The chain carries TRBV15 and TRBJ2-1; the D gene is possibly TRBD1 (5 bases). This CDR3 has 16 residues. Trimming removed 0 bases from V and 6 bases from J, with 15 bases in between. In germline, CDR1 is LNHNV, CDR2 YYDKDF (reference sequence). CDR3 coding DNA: TGTGCCACCAGCAGAGACGGCAGGGCGGAGTTCAATGAGCAGTTCTTC. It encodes CATSRDGRAEFNEQFF.

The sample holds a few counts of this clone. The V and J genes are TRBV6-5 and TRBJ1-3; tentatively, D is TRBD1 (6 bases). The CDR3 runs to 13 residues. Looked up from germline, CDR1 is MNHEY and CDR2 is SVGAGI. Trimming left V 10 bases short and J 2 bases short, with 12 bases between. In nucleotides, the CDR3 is TGTGCCACCCAGGACAGTACTGGAAACACCATATATTTT. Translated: CATQDSTGNTIYF.

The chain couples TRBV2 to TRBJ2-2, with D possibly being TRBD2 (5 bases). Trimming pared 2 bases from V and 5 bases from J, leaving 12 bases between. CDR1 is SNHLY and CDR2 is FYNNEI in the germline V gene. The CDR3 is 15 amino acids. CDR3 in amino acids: CASSESFRGTGELFF. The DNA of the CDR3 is TGTGCCAGCAGTGAATCGTTCCGGGGAACCGGGGAGCTGTTTTTT.

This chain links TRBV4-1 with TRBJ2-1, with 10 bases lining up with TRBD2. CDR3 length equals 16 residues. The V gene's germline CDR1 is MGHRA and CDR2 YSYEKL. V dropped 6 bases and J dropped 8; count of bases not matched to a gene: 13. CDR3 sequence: CASRLIAGGGYDEQFF. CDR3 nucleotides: TGCGCCAGCAGACTTATAGCGGGGGGCGGGTATGATGAGCAGTTCTTC.

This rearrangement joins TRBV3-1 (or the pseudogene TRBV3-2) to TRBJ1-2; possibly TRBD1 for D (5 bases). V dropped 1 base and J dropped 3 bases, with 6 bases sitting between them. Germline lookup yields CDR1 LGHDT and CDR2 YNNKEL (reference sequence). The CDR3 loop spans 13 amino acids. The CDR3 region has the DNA TGTGCCAGCAGCCAAGGGGGCTACTATGGCTACACCTTC. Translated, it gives CASSQGGYYGYTF.

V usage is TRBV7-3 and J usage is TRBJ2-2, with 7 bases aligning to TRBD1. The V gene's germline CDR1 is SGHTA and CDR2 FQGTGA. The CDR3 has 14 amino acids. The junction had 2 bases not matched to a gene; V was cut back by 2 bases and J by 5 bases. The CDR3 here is CASSLGGQTGELFF. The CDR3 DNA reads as TGTGCCAGCAGCTTAGGGGGACAGACCGGGGAGCTGTTTTTT.

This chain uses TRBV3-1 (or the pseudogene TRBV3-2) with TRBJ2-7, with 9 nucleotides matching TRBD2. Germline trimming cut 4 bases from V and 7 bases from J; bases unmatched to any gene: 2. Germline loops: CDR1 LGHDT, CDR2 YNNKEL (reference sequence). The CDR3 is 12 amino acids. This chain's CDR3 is CASSRGGEEQYF. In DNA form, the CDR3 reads TGTGCCAGCAGCCGCGGGGGGGAAGAGCAGTACTTC.

The CDR3 reads CASSAARGRLNEKLFF. CDR3 bases: TGTGCCAGCAGCGCGGCGAGGGGGCGCTTGAATGAAAAACTGTTTTTT. This chain connects TRBV11-2 to TRBJ1-4, with TRBD1 matching 7 bases. This CDR3 is 16 amino acids long. The junction had 11 bases not matched to a gene; V was cut back by 5 bases and J by 5 bases. Germline values: CDR1 SGHAT, CDR2 FQNNGV.

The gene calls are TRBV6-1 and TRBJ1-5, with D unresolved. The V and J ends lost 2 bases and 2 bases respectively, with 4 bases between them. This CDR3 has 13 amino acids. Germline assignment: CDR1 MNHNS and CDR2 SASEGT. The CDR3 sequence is CASSEQGNQPQHF. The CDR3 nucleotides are TGTGCCAGCAGTGAACAGGGCAATCAGCCCCAGCATTTT.

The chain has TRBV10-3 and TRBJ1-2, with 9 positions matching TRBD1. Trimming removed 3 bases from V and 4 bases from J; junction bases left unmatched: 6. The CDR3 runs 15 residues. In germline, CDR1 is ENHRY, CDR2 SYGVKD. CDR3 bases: TGTGCCATCAGTGACGCCACAGGGGGCCTCTATGGCTACACCTTC. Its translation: CAISDATGGLYGYTF.

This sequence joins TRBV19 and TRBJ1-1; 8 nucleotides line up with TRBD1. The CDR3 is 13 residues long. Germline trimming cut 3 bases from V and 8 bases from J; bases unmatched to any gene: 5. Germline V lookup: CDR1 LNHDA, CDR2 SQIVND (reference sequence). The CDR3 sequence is CASSIVTGVEAFF. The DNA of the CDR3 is TGTGCCAGTAGTATTGTGACAGGGGTAGAAGCTTTCTTT.

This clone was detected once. CDR3 coding DNA: TGTGCCAGCAGCGTAGTGGGACAGGGCCAACACAATGAGCAGTTCTTC. This sequence encodes CASSVVGQGQHNEQFF. The chain couples TRBV9 to TRBJ2-1; 9 positions match TRBD1. The CDR3 contains 16 residues. Germline CDR1 is SGDLS and CDR2 is YYNGEE. The J segment lost 5 bases and the V segment lost 0 bases, leaving 6 bases of the junction unmatched.

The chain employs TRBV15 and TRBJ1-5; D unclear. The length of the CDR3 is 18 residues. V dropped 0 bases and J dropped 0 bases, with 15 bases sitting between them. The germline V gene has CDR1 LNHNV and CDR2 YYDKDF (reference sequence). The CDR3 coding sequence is TGTGCCACCAGCAGAGATTATGGAGCCAGACGTAGCAATCAGCCCCAGCATTTT. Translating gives CATSRDYGARRSNQPQHF.

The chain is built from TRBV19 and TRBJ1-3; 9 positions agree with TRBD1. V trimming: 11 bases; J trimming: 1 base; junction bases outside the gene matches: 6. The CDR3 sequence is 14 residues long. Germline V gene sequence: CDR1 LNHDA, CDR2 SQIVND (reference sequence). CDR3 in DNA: TGTGCCGGCGGACAGGGGTTTTCTGGAAACACCATATATTTT. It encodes CAGGQGFSGNTIYF.

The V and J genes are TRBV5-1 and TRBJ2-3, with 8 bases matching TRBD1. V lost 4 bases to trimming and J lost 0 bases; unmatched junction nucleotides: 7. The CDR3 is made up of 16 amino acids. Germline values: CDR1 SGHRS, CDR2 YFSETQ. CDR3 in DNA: TGCGCCAGCAGCGTAGGGGACAGGACTAGCACAGATACGCAGTATTTT. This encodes CASSVGDRTSTDTQYF.

CDR3 nucleotide sequence: TGTGCCAGCAGTTTCTCACTTACTGAAGCTTTCTTT. It encodes CASSFSLTEAFF. V and J are TRBV28 and TRBJ1-1; D gene uncertain. CDR1 and CDR2 from the germline V gene are MDHEN and SYDVKM. This CDR3 has 12 residues. Trimming shortened V by 3 bases and J by 5 bases, and 7 bases separated the two germline ends.

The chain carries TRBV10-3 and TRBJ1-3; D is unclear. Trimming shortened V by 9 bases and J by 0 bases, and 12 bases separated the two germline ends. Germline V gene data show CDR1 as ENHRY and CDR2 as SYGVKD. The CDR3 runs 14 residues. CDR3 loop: CAISEPRSGNTIYF. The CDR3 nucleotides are TGTGCCATATCCGAGCCCCGCTCTGGAAACACCATATATTTT.

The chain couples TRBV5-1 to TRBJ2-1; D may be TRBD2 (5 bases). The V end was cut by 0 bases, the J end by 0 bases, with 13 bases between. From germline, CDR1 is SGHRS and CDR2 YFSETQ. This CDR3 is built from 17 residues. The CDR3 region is CASSLAVLGSSYNEQFF. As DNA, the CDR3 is TGCGCCAGCAGCTTGGCCGTCTTGGGGAGCTCCTACAATGAGCAGTTCTTC.

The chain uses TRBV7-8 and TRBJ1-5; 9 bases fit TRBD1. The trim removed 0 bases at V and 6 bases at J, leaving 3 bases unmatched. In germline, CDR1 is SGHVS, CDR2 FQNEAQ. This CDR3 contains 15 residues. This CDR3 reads CASSLAPQGAQPQHF. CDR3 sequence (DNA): TGTGCCAGCAGCTTAGCGCCACAGGGGGCTCAGCCCCAGCATTTT.

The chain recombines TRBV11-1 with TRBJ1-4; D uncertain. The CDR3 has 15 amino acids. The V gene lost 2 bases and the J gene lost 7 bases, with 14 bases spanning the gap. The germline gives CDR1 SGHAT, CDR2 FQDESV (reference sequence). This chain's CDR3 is CASSLRTATGEKLFF. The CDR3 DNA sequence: TGTGCCAGCAGCTTACGAACCGCTACCGGTGAAAAACTGTTTTTT.

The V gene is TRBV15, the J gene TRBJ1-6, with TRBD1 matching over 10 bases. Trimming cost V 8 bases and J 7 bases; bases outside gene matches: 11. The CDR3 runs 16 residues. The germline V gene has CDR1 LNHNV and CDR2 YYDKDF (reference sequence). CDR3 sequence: CATRNHGTGDNSPLHF. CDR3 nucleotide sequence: TGTGCCACCCGAAATCATGGGACAGGGGACAATTCACCCCTCCACTTT. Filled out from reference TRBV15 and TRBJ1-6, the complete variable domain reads DAMVIQNPRYQVTQFGKPVTLSCSQTLNHNVMYWYQQKSSQAPKLLFHYYDKDFNNEADTPDNFQSRRPNTSFCFLDIRSPGLGDTAMYLCATRNHGTGDNSPLHFGNGTRLTVT.

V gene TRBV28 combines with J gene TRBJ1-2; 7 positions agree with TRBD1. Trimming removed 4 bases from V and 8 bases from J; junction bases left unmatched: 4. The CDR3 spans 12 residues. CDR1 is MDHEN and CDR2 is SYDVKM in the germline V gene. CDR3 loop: CASSSQGGGYTF. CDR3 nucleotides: TGTGCCAGCAGTTCTCAGGGGGGAGGCTACACCTTC.

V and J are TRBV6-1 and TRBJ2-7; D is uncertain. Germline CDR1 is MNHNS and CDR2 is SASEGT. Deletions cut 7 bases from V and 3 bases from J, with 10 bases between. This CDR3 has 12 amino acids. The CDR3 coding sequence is TGTGCCAGCACCCAGCGCATCTACGAGCAGTACTTC. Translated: CASTQRIYEQYF.

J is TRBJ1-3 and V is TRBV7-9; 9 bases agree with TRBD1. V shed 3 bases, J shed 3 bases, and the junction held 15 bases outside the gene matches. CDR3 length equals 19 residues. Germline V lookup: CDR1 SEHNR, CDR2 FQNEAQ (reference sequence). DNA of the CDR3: TGTGCCAGCAGCTTCTTAGTCCCCGGCGGGACAGGGAATGGAAACACCATATATTTT. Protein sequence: CASSFLVPGGTGNGNTIYF.

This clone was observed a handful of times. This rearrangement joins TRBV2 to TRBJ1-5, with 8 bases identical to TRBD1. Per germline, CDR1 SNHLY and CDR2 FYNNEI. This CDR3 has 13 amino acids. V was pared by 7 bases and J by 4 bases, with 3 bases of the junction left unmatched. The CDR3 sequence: CASTGQGNQPQHF. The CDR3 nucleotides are TGTGCCAGCACAGGACAGGGAAATCAGCCCCAGCATTTT.

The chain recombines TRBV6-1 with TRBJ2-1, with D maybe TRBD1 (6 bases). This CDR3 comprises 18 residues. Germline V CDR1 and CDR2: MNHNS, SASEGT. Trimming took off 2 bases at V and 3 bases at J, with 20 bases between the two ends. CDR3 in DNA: TGTGCCAGCAGTGAAAGGGGTCGGGGAACAGGGCTCTACAATGAGCAGTTCTTC. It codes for CASSERGRGTGLYNEQFF.